A single sample is the source of the 27 T cell receptor beta chains below, sequenced in a study of blood T cell repertoires in COVID-19 (TCRdb year 2020). Receptors were amplified or captured by the immunoSEQ multiplex PCR assay. TCRdb took over this immuneACCESS table, retaining in-frame rearrangements with V and J assigned. Such tables are incomplete; in checked studies, under half of the missing clones stem from an unresolved V gene, and the remainder is unexplained. The sample records 150,000 to 200,000 clones, 60% to 80% of which are singletons. Of the sample, approximately 15% falls within the top ten clones. The sequenced material came from peripheral blood. These receptors were obtained from a man aged 60 to 69 with active or convalescent COVID-19.

The gene calls are TRBV11-2 and TRBJ2-1; D might be TRBD2 (6 bases). Trimming removed 5 bases at V and 8 bases at J, with 16 bases between. Germline V gene lookup returns CDR1 SGHAT and CDR2 FQNNGV. The CDR3 length is 14 residues. The CDR3 here is CASSRAGTGDEQFF. CDR3 DNA sequence: TGTGCCAGCAGCCGAGCCGGGACTGGAGATGAGCAGTTCTTC.

The chain has TRBV5-8 and TRBJ1-1; no firm D call. Germline V gene sequence: CDR1 SGHTS, CDR2 YDEGEE. Trimming stripped 0 bases from V and 4 bases from J, with 7 bases between. The length of the CDR3 is 13 residues. The DNA of the CDR3 is TGTGCCAGCAGCTTGGGGGCACCCACTGAAGCTTTCTTT. It translates to CASSLGAPTEAFF.

This clone appeared a few times. The gene calls are TRBV4-3 and TRBJ1-1, with D perhaps matching TRBD1 (5 bases). V was shortened by 0 bases and J by 4 bases, with 15 bases between the two germline ends. Germline V gene lookup returns CDR1 LGHNA and CDR2 YSLEER. The CDR3 is made up of 16 amino acids. CDR3 sequence (DNA): TGCGCCAGCAGCCAAGATTGGGGTACAGGACCCACTGAAGCTTTCTTT. It encodes CASSQDWGTGPTEAFF.

This clone was observed once. The chain couples TRBV28 to TRBJ1-1; D is unresolved. Germline values: CDR1 MDHEN, CDR2 SYDVKM. CDR3 length: 15 amino acids. The V end was cut by 2 bases, the J end by 0 bases, with 10 bases between. CDR3 sequence reads: CASSLEQFMNTEAFF. The DNA for the CDR3 is TGTGCCAGCAGTTTAGAACAGTTCATGAACACTGAAGCTTTCTTT.

J is TRBJ2-7 and V is TRBV19; tentatively, D is TRBD2 (6 bases). Germline V lookup: CDR1 LNHDA, CDR2 SQIVND (reference sequence). The V gene lost 4 bases and the J gene lost 4 bases, with 14 bases spanning the gap. The CDR3 spans 14 residues. CDR3 amino acids: CASSNRESTYEQYF. CDR3 nucleotide sequence: TGTGCCAGTAGTAACCGGGAGTCTACGTACGAGCAGTACTTC.

The chain is built from TRBV7-8 and TRBJ2-7; 10 bases map to TRBD2. The length of the CDR3 is 15 residues. CDR1 is SGHVS, CDR2 FQNEAQ, per germline. V shed 4 bases, J shed 3 bases, and the junction held 6 bases outside the gene matches. CDR3 sequence (DNA): TGTGCCAGCAGCTCTGGACTAGCGGTACGCTACGAGCAGTACTTC. Translating gives CASSSGLAVRYEQYF.

J is TRBJ1-4 and V is TRBV10-3, with TRBD1 matching over 7 bases. This CDR3 spans 13 amino acids. Germline V gene sequence: CDR1 ENHRY, CDR2 SYGVKD. V lost 6 bases and J lost 7; bases outside the gene matches: 5. The CDR3 sequence is CAISDRVSEKLFF. The CDR3 bases are TGTGCCATCAGCGACAGGGTATCTGAAAAACTGTTTTTT.

J is TRBJ2-5 and V is TRBV7-2; 10 bases fit TRBD2. The CDR3 length is 16 residues. The V gene's germline CDR1 is SGHTA and CDR2 FQGNSA. J gave up 2 bases and V 7 bases, and 10 bases lay outside the gene matches. The CDR3 DNA reads TGTGCCAGCACTGCCGCGGGACTAGCGACTCAAGAGACCCAGTACTTC. Translated: CASTAAGLATQETQYF.

This clone is a singleton in its sample. This rearrangement joins TRBV6-5 to TRBJ2-2; 7 nucleotides match TRBD1. The CDR3 extends over 15 amino acids. Unmatched junction bases numbered 4, after V lost 6 bases and J lost 0 bases. Germline V gene lookup returns CDR1 MNHEY and CDR2 SVGAGI. For the CDR3, the DNA is TGTGCCAGCAGGGTAGGGACAGCGAACACCGGGGAGCTGTTTTTT. Its translation is CASRVGTANTGELFF.

This clone was detected a few times. The V gene is TRBV27, the J gene TRBJ2-7; D is unclear. The CDR3 is made up of 14 amino acids. The V end was cut by 6 bases, the J end by 2 bases, with 14 bases between. Germline V gene sequence: CDR1 MNHEY, CDR2 SMNVEV (reference sequence). CDR3 bases: TGTGCCAGCAGCCCCTACCGGGTCCCCTACGAGCAGTACTTC. It yields the protein CASSPYRVPYEQYF.

The chain is built from TRBV18 and TRBJ2-3; D is ambiguous. The germline CDR1 and CDR2 sequences are KGHSH and LQKENI. This CDR3 is built from 12 residues. The V end lost 3 bases, the J end lost 3 bases, and 4 bases lay between the germline ends. CDR3 loop: CASSPYTDTQYF. The CDR3 nucleotides are TGTGCCAGCTCACCTTATACAGATACGCAGTATTTT.

This clone was seen only a few times. This rearrangement joins TRBV7-3 to TRBJ1-2; no clear D. The germline V gene has CDR1 SGHTA and CDR2 FQGTGA. V was clipped by 5 bases and J by 7 bases, with 11 bases between them. The CDR3 is 12 amino acids. This CDR3 reads CASSAVSGGYTF. The CDR3 nucleotides are TGTGCCAGCAGCGCCGTTTCGGGTGGCTACACCTTC.

This chain joins TRBV27 and TRBJ2-3; TRBD2 aligns across 8 bases. The germline V gene encodes CDR1 MNHEY and CDR2 SMNVEV (reference sequence). V dropped 3 bases and J dropped 0; count of bases not matched to a gene: 11. This CDR3 is built from 18 residues. The CDR3, as DNA: TGTGCCAGCAGTTTGCGTCGAGCGGGAGTCCTTAGCACAGATACGCAGTATTTT. Protein sequence: CASSLRRAGVLSTDTQYF.

Note on this clone: A much larger clone differs from this one at a single base, so this may be a read error. This chain links TRBV11-3 with TRBJ2-3; D remains unclear. The CDR3 contains 12 residues. V was cut by 4 bases and J by 2 bases, with 4 bases left in between. The germline gives CDR1 SGHNT, CDR2 YENEEA. The CDR3 spells CASSSHTDTQYF. DNA of the CDR3: TGTGCCAGCAGCTCCCACACAGATACGCAGTATTTT.

This clone was seen more than once but under ten times. The rearrangement uses TRBV7-3 and TRBJ2-1, with TRBD2 matching 7 bases. After removal of 1 base from V and 6 bases from J, the junction contained 9 bases not matched to a gene. Germline-derived CDR1 and CDR2 are SGHTA and FQGTGA. The CDR3 is made up of 16 amino acids. This CDR3 is CASSLNPTGGRNEQFF. The CDR3 nucleotides read TGTGCCAGCAGCTTAAACCCAACGGGGGGTCGCAATGAGCAGTTCTTC.

The chain employs TRBV7-2 and TRBJ1-5, with TRBD1 identical over 7 bases. Germline V gene sequence: CDR1 SGHTA, CDR2 FQGNSA. V gave up 5 bases and J gave up 4 bases; unmatched junction bases: 5. The CDR3 is made up of 14 amino acids. In nucleotides, the CDR3 is TGTGCCAGCAGCGTCGACAGGGCGAATCAGCCCCAGCATTTT. It translates to CASSVDRANQPQHF.

This clone was seen once. The V call is TRBV10-3, the J call TRBJ2-7; TRBD2 matches at 10 bases. Germline values: CDR1 ENHRY, CDR2 SYGVKD. The CDR3 has 14 amino acids. The trim removed 6 bases at V and 1 base at J, leaving 3 bases unmatched. In DNA, the CDR3 is TGTGCCATCAGGTCTAGCGGGAGATCCTACGAGCAGTACTTC. Its translation is CAIRSSGRSYEQYF.

The V gene is TRBV18, the J gene TRBJ1-5, with D perhaps TRBD1 (6 bases). The ends were cut back, 3 bases at V and 0 bases at J, with 12 bases in the middle. The germline CDR1 and CDR2 sequences are KGHSH and LQKENI. The CDR3 is 16 amino acids. CDR3 sequence (DNA): TGTGCCAGCTCACCCTTGGGGGCGGTTAGCAATCAGCCCCAGCATTTT. The encoded protein is CASSPLGAVSNQPQHF. Filled out from reference TRBV18 and TRBJ1-5, the complete variable domain reads NAGVMQNPRHLVRRRGQEARLRCSPMKGHSHVYWYRQLPEEGLKFMVYLQKENIIDESGMPKERFSAEFPKEGPSILRIQQVVRGDSAAYFCASSPLGAVSNQPQHFGDGTRLSIL.

The chain carries TRBV28 and TRBJ1-4, with 8 bases that match TRBD1. V trimming: 6 bases; J trimming: 5 bases; junction bases outside the gene matches: 11. The germline V gene has CDR1 MDHEN and CDR2 SYDVKM. This CDR3 has 16 residues. CDR3 in DNA: TGTGCCAGCAGCCAGAACACAGGGGGGCTGAATGAAAAACTGTTTTTT. The encoded protein is CASSQNTGGLNEKLFF.

Written as DNA, the CDR3 is TGTGCCAGCAGCTTGAAGTTCAGCGGGACCCACAATGAGCAGTTCTTC. It is translated as CASSLKFSGTHNEQFF. This sequence joins TRBV5-4 and TRBJ2-1; 7 nucleotides agree with TRBD2. Per germline, CDR1 SGHNT and CDR2 YYREEE (reference sequence). V was clipped by 1 base and J by 5 bases; unmatched bases: 9. This CDR3 has 16 amino acids.

The chain joins TRBV11-1 to TRBJ2-3, with D perhaps matching TRBD2 (6 bases). Per the germline V gene, CDR1 is SGHAT and CDR2 is FQDESV (reference sequence). The V gene lost 5 bases and the J gene lost 2 bases, with 11 bases spanning the gap. This CDR3 has 14 amino acids. The CDR3 sequence: CASSPSEITDTQYF. For the CDR3, the DNA is TGTGCCAGCAGCCCTAGCGAGATCACAGATACGCAGTATTTT.

The chain uses TRBV11-1 and TRBJ2-3, with a weak D call TRBD2 (5 bases). The germline CDR1 and CDR2 sequences are SGHAT and FQDESV (reference sequence). This CDR3 has 15 amino acids. V lost 5 bases and J lost 6, with 18 bases in between. Here the CDR3 DNA reads TGTGCCAGCAGCCAAACCCCGACTACCACGGATACGCAGTATTTT. It is translated as CASSQTPTTTDTQYF.

The rearrangement uses TRBV28 and TRBJ1-2; D gene uncertain. Germline CDR1 and CDR2: MDHEN and SYDVKM. V was cut by 2 bases and J by 5 bases, with 12 bases left in between. This CDR3 is 14 amino acids long. The CDR3 region has the DNA TGTGCCAGCAGTTTAGCACTAGGAAAATATGGCTACACCTTC. This gives the protein CASSLALGKYGYTF.

This chain uses TRBV6-5 with TRBJ2-7; 8 bases map to TRBD1. The CDR3 runs 14 residues. V shed 5 bases and J 1 base; nucleotides not matched to a gene: 4. The germline V gene encodes CDR1 MNHEY and CDR2 SVGAGI. CDR3 residues: CASSRGQGSYEQYF. CDR3 nucleotides: TGTGCCAGCAGTCGAGGACAGGGATCCTACGAGCAGTACTTC.

This rearrangement joins TRBV6-2 or TRBV6-3 to TRBJ1-1; 7 bases match TRBD1. The CDR3 sequence is 15 residues long. CDR1 MNHEY and CDR2 SVGEGT come from the germline V gene. V lost 6 bases and J lost 4; bases outside the gene matches: 11. The chain's CDR3 is CASSSDREASTEAFF. Here the CDR3 DNA reads TGTGCCAGCAGCTCCGACAGGGAGGCATCCACTGAAGCTTTCTTT.

V and J are TRBV20-1 and TRBJ2-7; D gene ambiguous. Between the trimmed V and J ends, which lost 7 bases and 6 bases, there was a span of 13 bases. CDR3 length: 11 amino acids. Germline values: CDR1 DFQATT, CDR2 SNEGSKA (reference sequence). The CDR3 reads CSVPRFLEQYF. DNA of the CDR3: TGCAGTGTTCCGAGGTTCCTCGAGCAGTACTTC.

As DNA, the CDR3 is TGTGCCTGGAGTCCGTCCGGCTACGAGCAGTACTTC. Translating it yields CAWSPSGYEQYF. The chain uses TRBV30 and TRBJ2-7; D call uncertain. CDR3 size: 12 residues. V was shortened by 2 bases and J by 3 bases, with 8 bases between the two germline ends. CDR1 and CDR2 from the germline V gene are GTSNPN and SVGIG (reference sequence).